This T cell receptor beta chain was sequenced for a study of Graves' ophthalmopathy and Graves' hyperthyroidism (dated 2018 in TCRdb). Background for the entire study: Peripheral blood was collected at initial diagnosis, prior to any treatment. Following sample collection, hyperthyroidism patients were given methimazole at a starting dose of 30 mg daily, and ophthalmopathy patients were given high-dose intravenous methylprednisolone. In total, some 130 blood samples were TCR-sequenced: 40 to 45 ophthalmopathy, approximately 80 hyperthyroidism and some 17 hyperthyroidism-to-ophthalmopathy patients. In over 5 hyperthyroidism patients, the T-cell repertoire of thyroid tissue was compared with the T-cell repertoire of blood. For independent validation, a separate cohort was made up of about 18 hyperthyroidism patients plus 17 patients who later progressed from hyperthyroidism to ophthalmopathy. The study used signatures of the TCR beta repertoire to tell Graves' ophthalmopathy apart from Graves' hyperthyroidism and to predict which patients would progress to ophthalmopathy. A discovery set of about 99 patients (approximately 45 ophthalmopathy, about 58 stable hyperthyroidism) was enrolled to explore V-J signatures distinguishing ophthalmopathy from hyperthyroidism. For training and testing, the 100 or so patients in the discovery cohort were randomly divided in a 7:3 ratio. The full study reports these points: In validation, the model predicted ophthalmopathy progression with more than 55% sensitivity and roughly 72% specificity; some 13 predicted patients were CT-confirmed with GO in a median of roughly 6.8 months. Sample size was not statistically predetermined, and group allocation was not concealed from the investigators. Most of the expanded thyroid clonotypes with a frequency above 0.001 were also detected in blood, and it was suggested that the thyroid immune response may be reflected by blood repertoires. Ophthalmopathy was separated from stable hyperthyroidism by the 13-signature model with more than 85% sensitivity and about 81% specificity in cross-validation and with 80%/75% in the test set.

TCR beta CDR3 regions were amplified from RNA transcripts for repertoire sequencing. The first round was an RT-PCR using HTBI primers with the Qiagen OneStep RT-PCR kit, and this first round was followed by a second-round multiplex PCR, then size selection and purification. Sequencing of the libraries was carried out on an Illumina HiSeq2000 in paired-end mode with 100 bp reads. Per the original workflow: Reads were processed with SOAPnuke, discarding reads with adapters, uncalled bases, mean Phred below 15, or no exact constant-primer or identifier match. COPE v1.2.5 was used to merge the high-quality paired reads. Each unique nucleotide sequence was treated as a clonotype, and MiTCR v1.1 was used to align the clonotypes to the IMGT TRB V, D and J references. The analysis was limited to V-J combinations with a frequency above 0.0001, which together covered 99% to 99.2% of the repertoires. For each V-J combination, a TCR clonal expansion and chaos score was defined as F50 clonal expansion divided by the chaos observed in the TCRdist matrix. Welch's t-statistics and random forest were used to reduce features to about 14 V-J combinations, which were fed into a naive Bayes classifier. The similarity between thyroid and blood repertoires was quantified using the Morisita-Horn index. TCRdb reworked the public reads: Q25 trimming with fastp, MiXCR clone assembly, productive beta chains retained. Every distinct CDR3 protein forms one entry, paired with its most common genes and DNA. TCRdb's processing, not the study's, gives the V and J calls here. This sample gives about 400,000 distinct CDR3 sequences in total; 15% of them show up just once. Jointly, the top ten make up roughly 7% of the sample.

This clonotype was seen a handful of times. Its antigen has not been determined. Per-nucleotide qualities are absent, and no much larger clonotype sits a single base away. Relative to germline, V is 4 bases shorter and J is 6 bases shorter, with 19 bases between their ends. Taken from the germline V gene, the CDR1 and CDR2 loops are SGDLS and YYNGEE. The CDR3, from cysteine to phenylalanine, totals 16 residues. Only the CDR3 DNA stays, 48 bases, in frame from base 1. Stable hyperthyroidism was defined as no progression to ophthalmopathy within 18 months of follow-up. Hyperthyroidism patients were newly diagnosed, were aged 18 to 65 years, and had a disease duration under 2 months. Patients were excluded if they had other autoimmune diseases, uncontrolled infections, pregnancy or lactation. Clinical symptoms, serum thyroxine, TRAb, thyroid ultrasound and orbital computed tomography were used for diagnosis. Using Ficoll-Paque density gradient centrifugation, PBMCs were isolated from roughly 9.2 ml of fresh peripheral blood. Total RNA was extracted using Trizol reagent, and RNA quality was checked on an Agilent 2100 Bioanalyzer.

The chain is made from TRBV9 and TRBJ2-2, and possibly TRBD1, on 7 matching bases. The TCR comes from a woman aged 18-35 years with stable Graves' hyperthyroidism. Donor details come from another sample of the same person, matched by shared clones. Source material: peripheral blood. The CDR3 region: CASSPLSGRGAGELFF. Read as DNA, the sequence is TGTGCCAGCAGCCCCCTTTCGGGCAGGGGGGCCGGGGAGCTGTTTTTT.